A selection of T cell receptor beta chains follows, all from one sample in a study of T cell changes during pregnancy in multiple sclerosis. Assay used: immunoSEQ multiplex PCR; TCRdb lists only in-frame clones, some missing. The sample has nearly 80,000 clones, around 90% seen once. This specimen consisted of CD4+ T cells from peripheral blood mononuclear cells, obtained before pregnancy. These receptors originate from a female donor with multiple sclerosis, enrolled in a pregnancy study. Each CDR3 is given with its conserved first and last residue. The D gene is left open where the match is weak. Expanded clones are given a class, and other clones once, few, many or no size at all.

clone_size: NA; j_call: TRBJ2-1; d_call: NA; v_call: TRBV7-8; cdr3_aa: CASSLGRASGSSYNEQFF; cdr3_nt: TGTGCCAGCAGCTTAGGGAGGGCTTCCGGGAGCTCCTACAATGAGCAGTTCTTC
clone_size: NA; j_call: TRBJ1-4; d_call: NA; v_call: TRBV19; cdr3_aa: CASRESTNEKLFF; cdr3_nt: TGTGCGAGTAGGGAGTCAACTAATGAAAAACTGTTTTTT
clone_size: NA; j_call: TRBJ2-5; d_call: NA; v_call: TRBV2; cdr3_aa: CASSALRGTGETQYF; cdr3_nt: TGTGCCAGCAGTGCGCTAAGGGGTACCGGGGAGACCCAGTACTTC
clone_size: NA; j_call: TRBJ2-5; d_call: NA; v_call: TRBV5-1; cdr3_aa: CASSFRFQETQYF; cdr3_nt: TGCGCCAGCAGCTTCCGGTTCCAAGAGACCCAGTACTTC
clone_size: NA; j_call: TRBJ1-1; d_call: NA; v_call: TRBV5-6; cdr3_aa: CASSSDLGATEAFF; cdr3_nt: TGTGCCAGCAGCTCAGATTTGGGGGCGACTGAAGCTTTCTTT
clone_size: NA; j_call: TRBJ2-5; d_call: TRBD1; v_call: TRBV5-1; cdr3_aa: CASSLSGTVYQETQYF; cdr3_nt: TGCGCCAGCAGCCTATCCGGGACAGTGTACCAAGAGACCCAGTACTTC
clone_size: NA; j_call: TRBJ1-4; d_call: TRBD1; v_call: TRBV27; cdr3_aa: CASSPRQTGGGEKLFF; cdr3_nt: TGTGCCAGCAGTCCGCGTCAGACAGGGGGAGGGGAAAAACTGTTTTTT
clone_size: NA; j_call: TRBJ1-6; d_call: NA; v_call: TRBV5-1; cdr3_aa: CASSQEGRNNSPLHF; cdr3_nt: TGCGCCAGCAGCCAGGAGGGACGGAATAATTCACCCCTCCACTTT
clone_size: NA; j_call: TRBJ2-1; d_call: NA; v_call: TRBV6-5; cdr3_aa: CASSPGGPLFF; cdr3_nt: TGTGCCAGCAGTCCCGGGGGGCCCCTGTTCTTC
clone_size: NA; j_call: TRBJ2-7; d_call: NA; v_call: TRBV6-6; cdr3_aa: CASSRLRTAYEQYF; cdr3_nt: TGTGCCAGCAGCCGCCTCAGGACAGCCTACGAGCAGTACTTC
clone_size: NA; j_call: TRBJ2-1; d_call: NA; v_call: TRBV5-5; cdr3_aa: CASSLGEVYNEQFF; cdr3_nt: TGTGCCAGCAGCTTGGGTGAGGTATACAATGAGCAGTTCTTC
clone_size: NA; j_call: TRBJ1-2; d_call: TRBD1; v_call: TRBV5-4; cdr3_aa: CASSPFPGQGAYGYTF; cdr3_nt: TGTGCCAGCAGCCCCTTCCCGGGACAGGGGGCTTATGGCTACACCTTC
clone_size: once; j_call: TRBJ2-7; d_call: NA; v_call: TRBV6-5; cdr3_aa: CASSSVSSYEQYF; cdr3_nt: TGTGCCAGCAGCTCGGTGAGCTCCTACGAGCAGTACTTC
clone_size: NA; j_call: TRBJ1-2; d_call: NA; v_call: TRBV6-1; cdr3_aa: CASSEATGNYGYTF; cdr3_nt: TGTGCCAGCAGTGAAGCAACAGGGAACTATGGCTACACCTTC
clone_size: NA; j_call: TRBJ2-7; d_call: NA; v_call: TRBV27; cdr3_aa: CASSSDRGAGPPDEQYF; cdr3_nt: TGTGCCAGCAGTTCGGACCGGGGGGCGGGACCTCCAGACGAGCAGTACTTC
clone_size: once; j_call: TRBJ1-1; d_call: TRBD1; v_call: TRBV7-2; cdr3_aa: CASSRSGQGKGEAFF; cdr3_nt: TGTGCCAGCAGCCGATCGGGACAGGGTAAAGGTGAAGCTTTCTTT
clone_size: once; j_call: TRBJ2-6; d_call: TRBD1; v_call: TRBV5-1; cdr3_aa: CASSPGTGVAGANVLTF; cdr3_nt: TGCGCCAGCAGCCCAGGGACAGGGGTAGCTGGGGCCAACGTCCTGACTTTC
clone_size: NA; j_call: TRBJ2-2; d_call: TRBD2; v_call: TRBV5-6; cdr3_aa: CASSLVAGGQNTGELFF; cdr3_nt: TGTGCCAGCAGCTTGGTAGCGGGGGGGCAGAACACCGGGGAGCTGTTTTTT
clone_size: once; j_call: TRBJ1-1; d_call: NA; v_call: TRBV5-4; cdr3_aa: CASSLEVHTEAFF; cdr3_nt: TGTGCCAGCAGCTTAGAGGTTCACACTGAAGCTTTCTTT
clone_size: NA; j_call: TRBJ1-1; d_call: TRBD1; v_call: TRBV29-1; cdr3_aa: CSVGTGGVTEAFF; cdr3_nt: TGCAGCGTCGGGACAGGGGGGGTCACTGAAGCTTTCTTT
clone_size: NA; j_call: TRBJ2-7; d_call: NA; v_call: TRBV2; cdr3_aa: CASSSQGYEQYF; cdr3_nt: TGTGCCAGCAGTTCACAGGGTTACGAGCAGTACTTC
clone_size: NA; j_call: TRBJ1-2; d_call: NA; v_call: TRBV18; cdr3_aa: CASSPNYAGAYGYTF; cdr3_nt: TGTGCCAGCTCCCCGAATTACGCAGGGGCTTATGGCTACACCTTC
clone_size: once; j_call: TRBJ2-7; d_call: NA; v_call: TRBV6-5; cdr3_aa: CASSRSEVGREQYF; cdr3_nt: TGTGCCAGCAGCCGCTCGGAGGTTGGGAGGGAGCAGTACTTC
clone_size: once; j_call: TRBJ1-2; d_call: NA; v_call: TRBV6-1; cdr3_aa: CASTNNGNYGYTF; cdr3_nt: TGTGCCAGCACCAACAACGGGAACTATGGCTACACCTTC
clone_size: NA; j_call: TRBJ2-3; d_call: TRBD1; v_call: TRBV7-9; cdr3_aa: CASSLSTGGADTQYF; cdr3_nt: TGTGCCAGCAGCTTATCCACAGGGGGCGCAGATACGCAGTATTTT
clone_size: NA; j_call: TRBJ1-5; d_call: NA; v_call: TRBV19; cdr3_aa: CASSIQASTEEPQHF; cdr3_nt: TGTGCCAGTAGTATACAAGCATCCACTGAAGAGCCCCAGCATTTT
clone_size: NA; j_call: TRBJ1-3; d_call: TRBD1; v_call: TRBV6-6; cdr3_aa: CASTTGTGTSGNTIYF; cdr3_nt: TGTGCCAGCACCACCGGGACAGGGACCTCTGGAAACACCATATATTTT
clone_size: NA; j_call: TRBJ1-1; d_call: TRBD1; v_call: TRBV9; cdr3_aa: CASRGQGKGNTEAFF; cdr3_nt: TGTGCCAGCAGGGGACAGGGGAAGGGGAACACTGAAGCTTTCTTT
clone_size: NA; j_call: TRBJ2-1; d_call: TRBD1; v_call: TRBV5-6; cdr3_aa: CASSLTRDRGYNEQFF; cdr3_nt: TGTGCCAGCAGCTTGACCCGGGACAGGGGCTACAATGAGCAGTTCTTC
clone_size: NA; j_call: TRBJ1-1; d_call: NA; v_call: TRBV5-6; cdr3_aa: CASSLGGRGTEAFF; cdr3_nt: TGTGCCAGCAGCTTGGGGGGGCGAGGGACTGAAGCTTTCTTT
clone_size: NA; j_call: TRBJ2-1; d_call: TRBD2; v_call: TRBV6-1; cdr3_aa: CASSSTTSGIGEQFF; cdr3_nt: TGTGCCAGCAGTTCTACGACTAGCGGGATTGGGGAGCAGTTCTTC
clone_size: NA; j_call: TRBJ1-5; d_call: NA; v_call: TRBV14; cdr3_aa: CASSQDLRQPQHF; cdr3_nt: TGTGCCAGCAGCCAAGATCTGCGTCAGCCCCAGCATTTT
clone_size: NA; j_call: TRBJ1-5; d_call: TRBD1; v_call: TRBV5-1; cdr3_aa: CASSLGTGNQPQHF; cdr3_nt: TGCGCCAGCAGCTTGGGGACAGGGAATCAGCCCCAGCATTTT
clone_size: NA; j_call: TRBJ1-5; d_call: NA; v_call: TRBV12-2; cdr3_aa: CASRYGDDKLNQPQHF; cdr3_nt: TGTGCAAGTCGCTATGGTGACGACAAGCTGAATCAGCCCCAGCATTTT